The sequence of this T cell receptor (beta chain) was determined in a study of T-cell memory formation after mild COVID-19. Study context: TCR clusters were mostly confined to one donor each. Study-level points and caveats: Day 15 to 85 contracting clones showed balanced CD4/CD8; day 15 to 37 expanders favored CD4+. The authors did not confirm SARS-CoV-2 specificity of second-wave clones peaking day 37. Clones that contracted clustered mainly in CM and EM if CD4+ and in EMRA if CD8+.

This clonotype was counted once. What it binds is unknown. TCRdb reprocessed the 5' RACE reads with MiXCR, giving one entry per CDR3 protein. The sample carries roughly 300,000 distinct CDR3 sequences, approximately 7.6% recorded once. From germline, CDR1 is SGHRS and CDR2 YFSETQ. The CDR3 spans 14 residues. The ends were cut back, 0 bases at V and 7 bases at J, with 13 bases in the middle. The chain couples TRBV5-1 to TRBJ1-1; maybe TRBD1 (5 bases). The clonotype originates from a man aged 18 to 29 who had mild COVID-19 (a few samples of this study predate the infection). Cell type and time point are not known. Input material: PBMCs or a T cell subset sorted from them (not recorded which). DNA of the CDR3: TGCGCCAGCAGCTTGGCCGGGACGCGGGTTGAAGCTTTCTTT. Its translation is CASSLAGTRVEAFF.